These 20 T cell receptor beta chains were all obtained from the same sample, sequenced in a study of regulatory and conventional T cells in RAG deficiency. The sorted conventional CD4+ T cells were CD25-low and CD127-high, with genomic DNA sequenced. The assay was immunoSEQ multiplex PCR, and TCRdb's table has in-frame clones only and misses some. The sample has some 23,000 clones; more than 85% are singletons. This same sample was also taken into another study, of regulatory T cells. This second study notes: Amplification used 52 TRBV primers and 13 TRBJ primers.

The specimen was CD4+ T cells sorted from blood. The source is a human donor in good health.

The chain employs TRBV18 and TRBJ2-5, with D perhaps matching TRBD2 (5 bases). The J call may be in error: the DNA end matches TRBJ2-7 better. The CDR3 has 13 residues. Germline V lookup: CDR1 KGHSH, CDR2 LQKENI. The CDR3 region is CASSPPHEGEQYF. In nucleotides, the CDR3 is TGTGCCAGCTCACCACCCCACGAGGGCGAGCAGTACTTC.

The chain joins TRBV7-6 to TRBJ2-7; D is tentatively TRBD1 or TRBD2 (5 bases each). Germline CDR1 is SGHVS and CDR2 is FNYEAQ. The germline V and J ends were trimmed by 2 bases and 7 bases, with 15 bases remaining between them. The CDR3 contains 14 residues. The CDR3 is CASSLTSGAGEQYF. In DNA, the CDR3 is TGTGCCAGCAGCTTAACGTCCGGGGCTGGGGAGCAGTACTTC. Looking up the rest from reference TRBV7-6 and TRBJ2-7 gives the full variable domain: GAGVSQSPRYKVTKRGQDVALRCDPISGHVSLYWYRQALGQGPEFLTYFNYEAQQDKSGLPNDRFSAERPEGSISTLTIQRTEQRDSAMYRCASSLTSGAGEQYFGPGTRLTVT.

J is TRBJ2-3 and V is TRBV21-1; the table's D call of TRBD2 was not tested on the DNA. TRBV21-1 is reported as a pseudogene. This CDR3 has 12 amino acids. CDR3 amino acids: CASTQAGDTQYF. The CDR3 region has the DNA TGTGCCAGCACGCAGGCGGGAGATACGCAGTATTTT.

This CDR3 is CASSRVDSTDTQYF. CDR3 nucleotide sequence: TGTGCCAGCTCAAGAGTTGATAGCACAGATACGCAGTATTTT. This chain uses TRBV18 with TRBJ2-3; D not resolved. CDR3 size: 14 residues. V was shortened by 5 bases and J by 0 bases, with 9 bases between the two germline ends. From germline, CDR1 is KGHSH and CDR2 LQKENI. The full variable domain, in which reference TRBV18 and TRBJ2-3 provide the parts outside the CDR3, is NAGVMQNPRHLVRRRGQEARLRCSPMKGHSHVYWYRQLPEEGLKFMVYLQKENIIDESGMPKERFSAEFPKEGPSILRIQQVVRGDSAAYFCASSRVDSTDTQYFGPGTRLTVL.

V and J are TRBV5-6 and TRBJ1-1, with 9 bases that match TRBD1. Losses at the gene ends were 3 bases for V and 4 bases for J; bases not matched to a gene: 10. The CDR3 is made up of 16 amino acids. From germline, CDR1 is SGHDT and CDR2 YYEEEE. DNA for the CDR3: TGTGCCAGCAGCTCCCTCCGGGACAGGGTGGGCACTGAAGCTTTCTTT. It specifies CASSSLRDRVGTEAFF.

This sequence joins TRBV19 and TRBJ1-1; D is unresolved. Per germline, CDR1 LNHDA and CDR2 SQIVND (reference sequence). V lost 5 bases to trimming and J lost 0 bases, with 16 bases between them. The CDR3 covers 16 residues. The chain's CDR3 is CASSGVRTSLNTEAFF. CDR3 nucleotides: TGTGCCAGTAGTGGAGTCAGGACCTCCCTGAACACTGAAGCTTTCTTT.

The genes are TRBV2 and TRBJ1-5, with 10 bases aligning to TRBD1. The germline V gene encodes CDR1 SNHLY and CDR2 FYNNEI. This CDR3 contains 14 residues. The V and J ends lost 6 bases and 5 bases, in that order; junction bases with no gene match: 4. The CDR3 DNA is TGTGCCAGCAGATTTGACAGGGGGCATCAGCCCCAGCATTTT. Its translation is CASRFDRGHQPQHF.

The chain has TRBV6-5 and TRBJ1-2, with 10 bases matching TRBD1. The V segment lost 4 bases and the J segment 8 bases; nucleotides outside the gene matches: 10. The CDR3 is 15 residues long. Per germline, CDR1 MNHEY and CDR2 SVGAGI. The CDR3 sequence is CASSSADRGLEGYTF. The CDR3, as DNA: TGTGCCAGCAGTTCCGCCGACAGGGGGCTAGAGGGCTACACCTTC.

This clone occurred once. The genes are TRBV5-1 and TRBJ2-3, with D tentatively TRBD1 or TRBD2 (5 bases each). The CDR3 has 14 residues. The germline V gene encodes CDR1 SGHRS and CDR2 YFSETQ. Trimming cost V 4 bases and J 6 bases, with 15 bases left between them. CDR3 DNA: TGCGCCAGCAGCCTCGGGACCCGCAAGGATACGCAGTATTTT. It codes for CASSLGTRKDTQYF. The whole variable domain, filled in from reference TRBV5-1 and TRBJ2-3, reads KAGVTQTPRYLIKTRGQQVTLSCSPISGHRSVSWYQQTPGQGLQFLFEYFSETQRNKGNFPGRFSGRQFSNSRSEMNVSTLELGDSALYLCASSLGTRKDTQYFGPGTRLTVL.

This chain connects TRBV19 to TRBJ2-3, with 8 bases aligning to TRBD1. After removal of 7 bases from V and 4 bases from J, the junction contained 4 bases not matched to a gene. This CDR3 has 13 amino acids. Germline values: CDR1 LNHDA, CDR2 SQIVND (reference sequence). CDR3 DNA sequence: TGTGCCAGTAACACAGGGGGGCCAGATACGCAGTATTTT. Its translation is CASNTGGPDTQYF.

This chain joins TRBV11-2 and TRBJ2-2; 7 nucleotides match TRBD1. After removal of 2 bases from V and 0 bases from J, the junction contained 0 bases not matched to a gene. Per germline, CDR1 SGHAT and CDR2 FQNNGV. The CDR3 is 15 amino acids. The CDR3 sequence: CASSLTGANTGELFF. The CDR3 DNA reads as TGTGCCAGCAGCTTAACAGGGGCGAACACCGGGGAGCTGTTTTTT.

The chain links TRBV2 to TRBJ2-3, with TRBD2 as a possible D gene (6 bases). Trimming left V 7 bases short and J 0 bases short, with 20 bases between. This CDR3 spans 17 amino acids. Germline-derived CDR1 and CDR2 are SNHLY and FYNNEI. Here the CDR3 DNA reads TGTGCCAGCATCACGCTCACTAGCCGTAAAAGCACAGATACGCAGTATTTT. It yields the protein CASITLTSRKSTDTQYF.

The chain carries TRBV4-1 and TRBJ1-1; D is uncertain. V lost 4 bases and J 2 bases, leaving 14 bases between the germline ends. The CDR3 totals 15 residues. Germline V lookup: CDR1 MGHRA, CDR2 YSYEKL. For the CDR3, the DNA is TGCGCCAGCAGCCCCACCCCACACGAAAACACTGAAGCTTTCTTT. Its protein is CASSPTPHENTEAFF.

The chain employs TRBV6-6 and TRBJ2-5; a possible D gene is TRBD2 (6 bases). Germline values: CDR1 MNHNY, CDR2 SVGAGI (reference sequence). V gave up 6 bases and J gave up 5 bases, with 19 bases separating them. The CDR3 consists of 15 residues. The CDR3 sequence is CASSPGGLGRETQYF. CDR3 nucleotide sequence: TGTGCCAGCAGCCCCGGGGGACTTGGAAGGGAGACCCAGTACTTC.

For the CDR3, the DNA is TGTGCCACTTTGGACCCGGGACAGTTAAACATTCAGTACTTC. Translating it yields CATLDPGQLNIQYF. The genes are TRBV19 and TRBJ2-4; 7 bases are shared with TRBD1. CDR1 and CDR2 from the germline V gene are LNHDA and SQIVND (reference sequence). There are 14 residues in the CDR3. J lost 6 bases, V lost 10 bases, and 12 bases had no gene match.

This chain connects TRBV9 to TRBJ2-6; no firm D call. The germline V gene has CDR1 SGDLS and CDR2 YYNGEE. The CDR3 is 15 amino acids. Trimming stripped 3 bases from V and 0 bases from J, with 7 bases between. The CDR3 sequence: CASSAHLSGANVLTF. Here the CDR3 DNA reads TGTGCCAGCAGCGCTCACCTCTCTGGGGCCAACGTCCTGACTTTC. The variable domain in full, completed from reference TRBV9 and TRBJ2-6, reads DSGVTQTPKHLITATGQRVTLRCSPRSGDLSVYWYQQSLDQGLQFLIQYYNGEERAKGNILERFSAQQFPDLHSELNLSSLELGDSALYFCASSAHLSGANVLTFGAGSRLTVL.

The chain couples TRBV11-2 to TRBJ2-1; D remains unclear. CDR3 length: 13 amino acids. V was trimmed by 1 base and J by 10 bases, leaving 11 bases between them. The germline CDR1 and CDR2 sequences are SGHAT and FQNNGV. CDR3 in amino acids: CASSLALTREQFF. In nucleotides, the CDR3 is TGTGCCAGCAGCTTAGCCCTTACGAGGGAGCAGTTCTTC.

The chain couples TRBV10-3 to TRBJ2-2; D is ambiguous. Trimming removed 3 bases at V and 0 bases at J, with 8 bases between. Germline loops: CDR1 ENHRY, CDR2 SYGVKD. CDR3 size: 15 residues. Here the CDR3 reads CAISDGLSNTGELFF. CDR3 coding DNA: TGTGCCATCAGTGACGGGCTCTCGAACACCGGGGAGCTGTTTTTT.

The chain joins TRBV7-9 to TRBJ1-4; no definite D call. In germline, CDR1 is SEHNR, CDR2 FQNEAQ (reference sequence). V was trimmed by 1 base and J by 2 bases, leaving 8 bases between them. CDR3 length: 15 amino acids. The CDR3 DNA follows: TGTGCCAGCAGCTTAGGGGCTAGTACTAATGAAAAACTGTTTTTT. Translated, it gives CASSLGASTNEKLFF.

This clone was seen a few times. The chain employs TRBV19 and TRBJ1-1; D is ambiguous. CDR3 length: 14 residues. V was shortened by 0 bases and J by 1 base, with 6 bases between the two germline ends. Germline V gene sequence: CDR1 LNHDA, CDR2 SQIVND (reference sequence). The CDR3, as DNA: TGTGCCAGTAGTATAGATCACAGGAACACTGAAGCTTTCTTT. Translation gives CASSIDHRNTEAFF. The full variable domain, rest sourced from reference TRBV19 and TRBJ1-1, is DGGITQSPKYLFRKEGQNVTLSCEQNLNHDAMYWYRQDPGQGLRLIYYSQIVNDFQKGDIAEGYSVSREKKESFPLTVTSAQKNPTAFYLCASSIDHRNTEAFFGQGTRLTVV.